A selection of T cell receptor beta chains follows, all from one sample in a study of molecular identifiers for immune sequencing clone quantification. Via MiXCR, TCRdb re-called the PCR reads, giving one row per CDR3 protein. The table includes more than 450,000 distinct CDR3 sequences, roughly 24% detected once. The sequencing input was naive CD8+ T cells from blood, with Jurkat cell RNA spiked in. These receptors all come from a human donor in good health. Some libraries in this study had Jurkat cell RNA spiked in. Each CDR3 is given with its conserved first and last residue. A D gene is named only where the DNA matches it firmly. Expanded clones get a size class; other rows say once, few or many, or leave the size out.

clone size	J gene	V gene	D gene	CDR3 DNA	CDR3 protein
-	TRBJ2-3	TRBV4-1	-	TGCGCCGCCGCGGAAACGGGTACGCAGTATTTT	CAAAETGTQYF
many	TRBJ1-1	TRBV28	-	TGTGCCAGCAGTCCCGGTTCTACTGAAGCTTTCTTT	CASSPGSTEAFF
-	TRBJ1-1	TRBV2	-	TGTGCCAGCAGGGTCGGACACACTGAAGCTTTCTTT	CASRVGHTEAFF
-	TRBJ2-7	TRBV7-6	-	TGTGCCAGCAGCTTCAGCTGGGGCCTCGACGAGCAGTACTTC	CASSFSWGLDEQYF
-	TRBJ1-1	TRBV7-9	-	TGTGCCAGCAGCTATCAGGTGGGGTATAACACTGAAGCTTTCTTT	CASSYQVGYNTEAFF
-	TRBJ2-7	TRBV30	TRBD1	TGTGCCCGGAGTTTTGGGACAGGGGACTACGAGCAGTACTTC	CARSFGTGDYEQYF
-	TRBJ2-1	TRBV5-3	-	-	CASSFGAGTYNEQSF
few	TRBJ2-2	TRBV7-2	-	TGTGCCAGCAGCTTAGTTCCAGGGGGGCACACCGGGGAGCTGTTTTTT	CASSLVPGGHTGELFF
-	TRBJ2-7	TRBV19	-	TGTGCCAGTAGTATTGTTCTGGGGCGGAGCTCCTACGAGCAGTACTTC	CASSIVLGRSSYEQYF
few	TRBJ2-5	TRBV4-3	TRBD1	TGCGCCAGCAGCCAAGTCTCAGGGGGCCCAGAGACCCAGTACTTC	CASSQVSGGPETQYF
few	TRBJ2-1	TRBV30	TRBD2	TGTGCCTCCCAGCCCGGGACTAGCTTAACCGATGAGCAGTTCTTC	CASQPGTSLTDEQFF
-	TRBJ2-7	TRBV19	-	TGTGCCAGTAGTATGTCGGCAGCCAGTTCCTACGAGCAGTACTTC	CASSMSAASSYEQYF
-	TRBJ2-3	TRBV3-1	TRBD1	TGTGCCAGCAGACAGGGGACGGGCACAGATACGCAGTATTTT	CASRQGTGTDTQYF
-	TRBJ2-2	TRBV30	TRBD2	TGTGCCTGGAGAGCGGGGGGCTGGAACACCGGGGAGCTGTTTTTT	CAWRAGGWNTGELFF
few	TRBJ2-2	TRBV20-1	-	TGCAGTGCTAGAGGTAGCAAGTCCGGGCGGACCGGGGAGCTGTTTTTT	CSARGSKSGRTGELFF
-	TRBJ2-1	TRBV7-9	TRBD2	TGTGCCAGCAGCGTGACTAGCGGGAGGACCTACAATGAGCAGTTCTTC	CASSVTSGRTYNEQFF
few	TRBJ2-5	TRBV4-3	-	TGCGCCAGCAGCCAAGTTAGGAGCGGCCAAGAGACCCAGTACTTC	CASSQVRSGQETQYF